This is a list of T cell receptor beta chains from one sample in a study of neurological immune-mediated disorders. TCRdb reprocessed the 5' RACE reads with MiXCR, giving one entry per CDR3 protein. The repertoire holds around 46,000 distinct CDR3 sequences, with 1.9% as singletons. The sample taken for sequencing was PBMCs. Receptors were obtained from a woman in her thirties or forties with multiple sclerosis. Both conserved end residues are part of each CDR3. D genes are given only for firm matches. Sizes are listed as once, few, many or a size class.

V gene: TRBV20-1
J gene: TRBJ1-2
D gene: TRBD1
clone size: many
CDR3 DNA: TGCAGTGCTAGAGGCCCAGACAGGGGAATCTATGGCTACACCTTC
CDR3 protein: CSARGPDRGIYGYTF

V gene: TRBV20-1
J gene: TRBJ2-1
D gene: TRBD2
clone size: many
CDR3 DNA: TGCAGTGCTAGAGATAGCGGGCTAGATAATTACAATGAGCAGTTCTTC
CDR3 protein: CSARDSGLDNYNEQFF

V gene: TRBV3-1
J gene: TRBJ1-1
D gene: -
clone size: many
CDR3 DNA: TGTGCCAGCAGCCAAGTCTTATCGTGGGCCGGGAACACTGAAGCTTTCTTT
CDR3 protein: CASSQVLSWAGNTEAFF

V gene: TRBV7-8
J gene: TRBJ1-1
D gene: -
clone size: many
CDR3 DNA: TGTGCCAGCAGCATGCTCAGGGGCGGGGGAACTGAAGCTTTCTTT
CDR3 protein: CASSMLRGGGTEAFF

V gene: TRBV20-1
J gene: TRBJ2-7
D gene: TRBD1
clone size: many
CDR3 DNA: TGCAGTGCAGGACAGGGATACGAGCAGTACTTC
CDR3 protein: CSAGQGYEQYF

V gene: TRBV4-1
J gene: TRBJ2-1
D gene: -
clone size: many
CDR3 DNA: TGCGCCAGCAGCTGGAGGGCCGGGCGGGATGAGCAGTTCTTC
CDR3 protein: CASSWRAGRDEQFF

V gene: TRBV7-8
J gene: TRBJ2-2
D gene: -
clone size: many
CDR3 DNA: TGTGCCAGCAGCTTAGACGGGGGCTTGAACACCGGGGAGCTGTTTTTT
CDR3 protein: CASSLDGGLNTGELFF

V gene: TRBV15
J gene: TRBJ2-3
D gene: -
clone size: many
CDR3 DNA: TGTGCCACCAGCTCACAGGACACAGGTTTTAGCGGAGATACGCAGTATTTT
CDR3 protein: CATSSQDTGFSGDTQYF

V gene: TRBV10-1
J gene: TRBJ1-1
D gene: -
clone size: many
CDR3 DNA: TGCGCCAGCAGTGAGGGTTCGGGGCCCACTGAAGCTTTCTTT
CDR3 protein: CASSEGSGPTEAFF

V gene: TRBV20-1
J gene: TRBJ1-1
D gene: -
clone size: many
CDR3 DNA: TGCAGTGCTAGAGACAGGGGTCGGACTGAAGCTTTCTTT
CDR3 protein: CSARDRGRTEAFF

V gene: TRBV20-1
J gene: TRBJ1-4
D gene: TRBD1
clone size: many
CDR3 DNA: TGCAGTGCAAGGACAGGGGGCGCAGGGGAAAAACTGTTTTTT
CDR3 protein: CSARTGGAGEKLFF

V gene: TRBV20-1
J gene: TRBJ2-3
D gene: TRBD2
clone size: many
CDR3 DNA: TGCAGTGCTAGCCACGGACTAGCGGGTACGCAGTATTTT
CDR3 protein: CSASHGLAGTQYF

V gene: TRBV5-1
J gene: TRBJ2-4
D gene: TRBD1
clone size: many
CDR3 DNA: TGCGCCAGCAGCCCTGACAGGGGTGCCAAAAACATTCAGTACTTC
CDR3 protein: CASSPDRGAKNIQYF

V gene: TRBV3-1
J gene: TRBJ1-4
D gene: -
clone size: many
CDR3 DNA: TGTGCCAGCAGCCTCTCAGACCGACTGTTTTTT
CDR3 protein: CASSLSDRLFF

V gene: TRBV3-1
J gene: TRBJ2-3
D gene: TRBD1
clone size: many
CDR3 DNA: TGTGCCAGCAGCCAGATGGACAGGACCACAGATACGCAGTATTTT
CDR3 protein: CASSQMDRTTDTQYF

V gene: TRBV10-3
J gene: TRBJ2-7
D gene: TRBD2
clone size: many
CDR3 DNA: TGTGCCACCTCTCCCGGGACTAGCGACGAGCAGTACTTC
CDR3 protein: CATSPGTSDEQYF